This T cell receptor (beta chain) was sequenced during a study of response to subunit inactivated influenza vaccine. This clonotype was recorded a few times. The antigen is unknown. V lost 9 bases to trimming and J lost 2 bases; unmatched junction nucleotides: 11. The CDR3 is 15 amino acids. CDR1 and CDR2 from the germline V gene are MNHNS and SASEGT. One entry per CDR3 protein results from TCRdb running MiXCR on the RT-PCR reads. The table has around 540,000 distinct CDR3 sequences, 10% to 15% seen once; the top ten hold 10%. The study, taken as a whole, reports: The authors put forward the suggestion that each seasonal influenza vaccination may bring in only a limited number of new T cells.

Source: PBMCs from blood, taken on the day of vaccination. The V call is TRBV6-1, the J call TRBJ2-3; 7 bases are shared with TRBD1. This receptor was obtained from a man aged 50 to 60 who received an inactivated influenza vaccine. In nucleotides, the CDR3 is TGTGCCAGTAAAAAACAGGGGATCCCCACAGATACGCAGTATTTT. Translated, it gives CASKKQGIPTDTQYF.